This is a list of T cell receptor beta chains from one sample in a study of T cell responses to AZD1222 COVID-19 vaccine. TCRdb's copy holds only in-frame clones and misses some; the assay was immunoSEQ multiplex PCR. This sample has 120,000 or so clones, with 85% to 90% found just once. The sequencing used peripheral blood, collected on day 0 of AZD1222 vaccination. These TCRs come from an adult in good health. Each CDR3 is given with its conserved first and last residue. The order of the fields is V gene, J gene, D gene, clone size, CDR3 DNA, CDR3 protein. D genes are given only for firm matches. Clone size, where shown, is once, few, many, or a class for clones that have expanded.

TRBV15	TRBJ1-2	NA	NA	TGTGCCACCAGCAGAGAAGCTAACTATGGCTACACCTTC	CATSREANYGYTF
TRBV27	TRBJ1-1	NA	NA	TGTGCCAGCAGTTCCCCTCCGGGACGGACTGACACTGAAGCTTTCTTT	CASSSPPGRTDTEAFF
TRBV27	TRBJ2-1	TRBD1	NA	TGTGCCAGCAGTTTATCCGGGACAGGCGTCGGGCAGTTCTTC	CASSLSGTGVGQFF
TRBV4-2	TRBJ2-2	NA	NA	TGTGCCAGCAGCCATACAGGAGGGAGTATAGCCGGGGAGCTGTTTTTT	CASSHTGGSIAGELFF
TRBV19	TRBJ1-5	NA	NA	TGTGCCAGTAGTATAACCGGGAGCAATCAGCCCCAGCATTTT	CASSITGSNQPQHF
TRBV5-1	TRBJ2-7	TRBD1	NA	TGCGCCAGCAGCTATCGCGGGACAGGGGCCTACGAGCAGTACTTC	CASSYRGTGAYEQYF
TRBV19	TRBJ2-3	TRBD2	NA	TGTGCCACGAATCTAGCGGGGGGCACAGATACGCAGTATTTT	CATNLAGGTDTQYF
TRBV5-4	TRBJ2-7	NA	NA	TGTGCCAGCAGCTTAGGGTGGACAGCCGACTCCTACGAGCAGTACTTC	CASSLGWTADSYEQYF
TRBV28	TRBJ2-1	NA	NA	TGTGCCAGCAGTCACGTCAAGCCTAGAAACAATGAGCAGTTCTTC	CASSHVKPRNNEQFF
TRBV3-1/TRBV3-2	TRBJ2-7	TRBD2	NA	TGTGCCAGCAGCCAAGTCGGTCGGGGGGGGCCCTACGAGCAGTACTTC	CASSQVGRGGPYEQYF
TRBV20-1	TRBJ1-1	NA	few	TGCAGTGCGAGTGAAAATCAGGGGAGCACTGAAGCTTTCTTT	CSASENQGSTEAFF
TRBV6-5	TRBJ2-7	NA	few	TGTGCCAGCAGTTACCCCCGTGGGTCCGAGCAGTACTTC	CASSYPRGSEQYF
TRBV25-1	TRBJ1-1	NA	NA	TGTGCCAGCGGAGGGGGTGAAGCTTTCTTT	CASGGGEAFF
TRBV30	TRBJ1-4	NA	NA	TGTGCCTCCAAGGGGGAGGAAAAACTGTTTTTT	CASKGEEKLFF
TRBV5-1	TRBJ1-2	NA	NA	TGCGCCAGCAGTAGTTTCCGGGATGGCTATGGCTACACCTTC	CASSSFRDGYGYTF
TRBV7-3	TRBJ2-1	TRBD2	NA	TGTGCCAGCAGCTTAAGCGGGGGGTACAATGAGCAGTTCTTC	CASSLSGGYNEQFF
TRBV10-3	TRBJ2-2	TRBD2	once	TGTGCCATCACCGGGACTAGCGATTACACCGGGGAGCTGTTTTTT	CAITGTSDYTGELFF
TRBV5-4	TRBJ2-3	TRBD1	NA	TGTGCCAGCAGCTTGGGGGGACAGGGGTTCGGAAGAAGCACAGATACGCAGTATTTT	CASSLGGQGFGRSTDTQYF
TRBV5-1	TRBJ2-7	NA	NA	TGCGCCAGCAAAAATCAAGGGAACGAGCAGTACTTC	CASKNQGNEQYF
TRBV6-5	TRBJ1-1	NA	once	TGTGCCAGCAGTTTGTCCGCCGGGGGTTTTGCTGAAGCTTTCTTT	CASSLSAGGFAEAFF
TRBV2	TRBJ1-5	NA	NA	TGTGCCAGCAGATCCGAGGCGGGCAATCAGCCCCAGCATTTT	CASRSEAGNQPQHF
TRBV13	TRBJ2-6	NA	NA	TGTGCCAGCAGCTTAGCTAACTCAGGCTCCTCTGGGGCCAACGTCCTGACTTTC	CASSLANSGSSGANVLTF
TRBV18	TRBJ2-1	NA	NA	TGTGCCAGCTCACCACCGAGGCCAACCTACAATGAGCAGTTCTTC	CASSPPRPTYNEQFF
TRBV7-2	TRBJ1-2	NA	NA	TGTGCCAGCAGCGCATCAACCCCGTGGGGGGCCCTAAACTATGGCTACACCTTC	CASSASTPWGALNYGYTF
TRBV9	TRBJ2-1	NA	NA	TGTGCCAGCAGCGTAGAGGGACGGATTTACAATGAGCAGTTCTTC	CASSVEGRIYNEQFF
TRBV18	TRBJ1-1	NA	NA	TGTGCCAGCTCACCCCTGGACAGTAACACTGAAGCTTTCTTT	CASSPLDSNTEAFF
TRBV12-3/TRBV12-4	TRBJ1-5	NA	NA	TGTGCCAGCAGTTTCTCTAGTCAGCCCCAGCATTTT	CASSFSSQPQHF
TRBV6-2/TRBV6-3	TRBJ2-7	TRBD2	NA	TGTGCCAGCAGTTCCCGACTAGCCTTCTACGAGCAGTACTTC	CASSSRLAFYEQYF
TRBV4-1	TRBJ2-7	NA	NA	TGCGCCAGCAGCCAAGATAGGACACCCTCCTACGAGCAGTACTTC	CASSQDRTPSYEQYF
TRBV7-2	TRBJ2-5	NA	NA	TGTGCCAGCAGCTTAGAGGCCCGAGAGACCCAGTACTTC	CASSLEARETQYF
TRBV6-5	TRBJ2-7	NA	NA	TGTGCCAGCAGTTACAACAGCTACGAGCAGTACTTC	CASSYNSYEQYF
TRBV6-4	TRBJ1-1	NA	NA	TGTGCCAGCAGTGACTCAGGTGGGAGCACTGAAGCTTTCTTT	CASSDSGGSTEAFF
TRBV15	TRBJ1-5	TRBD1	NA	TGTGCCACCAGCATCCCTTCACGGCACAGGGGGTTCAATCAGCCCCAGCATTTT	CATSIPSRHRGFNQPQHF
TRBV10-3	TRBJ2-2	NA	NA	TGTGCCATCGGAGATAGTACAGGGACGAACACCGGGGAGCTGTTTTTT	CAIGDSTGTNTGELFF
TRBV29-1	TRBJ2-1	NA	NA	TGCAGCGCATCCTTAGGGCGGGGCAATGAGCAGTTCTTC	CSASLGRGNEQFF
TRBV6-2/TRBV6-3	TRBJ2-7	TRBD2	once	TGTGCCAGCAGTTATCCACTAGCGGGCGTCTACGAGCAGTACTTC	CASSYPLAGVYEQYF
TRBV11-2	TRBJ2-7	NA	NA	TGTGCCAGCAGCCCTACGAGGGACGAGCAGTACTTC	CASSPTRDEQYF
TRBV18	TRBJ2-1	NA	NA	TGTGCCAGCTCCCAATCCGACAATGAGCAGTTCTTC	CASSQSDNEQFF
TRBV6-5	TRBJ1-1	NA	NA	TGTGCCAGCAGTTTAGACAACACTGAAGCTTTCTTT	CASSLDNTEAFF
TRBV2	TRBJ2-7	NA	NA	TGTGCCAGCAGAGTCTCCGCGGGGGCGGATTCTCACGAGCAGTACTTC	CASRVSAGADSHEQYF